These T cell receptor beta chains were read from a single sample in a study of cytomegalovirus exposure and HLA in healthy donors. Some clones are missing from TCRdb's copy, which holds only in-frame ones; the method was immunoSEQ multiplex PCR. The sample contains 150,000 to 200,000 clones, over 70% of which appear only once. Sequencing used PBMCs. Receptor source: a woman younger than 45 in good health and CMV-seropositive. CDR3s include the opening cysteine and the closing phenylalanine or tryptophan. A D gene is named only where the DNA matches it firmly. Clone size, where shown, is once, few, many, or a class for clones that have expanded.

D: NA; V: TRBV10-3; size: once; J: TRBJ1-3; length: 15; DNA: TGTGCCATCAGCGACCCCGGGGGGTCTGGAAACACCATATATTTT; CDR3: CAISDPGGSGNTIYF
D: NA; V: TRBV5-8; size: NA; J: TRBJ1-4; length: 13; DNA: TGTGCCAGCAGCTTGCCCGACAGGGAAAAACTGTTTTTT; CDR3: CASSLPDREKLFF
D: NA; V: TRBV5-6; size: NA; J: TRBJ2-7; length: 15; DNA: TGTGCCAGCAGCTTGAATCCGTTGAGCTCCTACGAGCAGTACTTC; CDR3: CASSLNPLSSYEQYF
D: NA; V: TRBV10-1; size: NA; J: TRBJ1-5; length: 14; DNA: TGCGCCAGCAGTGGCGGCACGCCAAATCAGCCCCAGCATTTT; CDR3: CASSGGTPNQPQHF
D: TRBD1; V: TRBV28; size: NA; J: TRBJ1-2; length: 15; DNA: TGTGCCAGCATTCAGGGGACAGGGTCAAAGTATGGCTACACCTTC; CDR3: CASIQGTGSKYGYTF
D: TRBD2; V: TRBV27; size: once; J: TRBJ2-7; length: 17; DNA: TGTGCCAGCAGTTTAGGCGGCCAGCGGGAGGCCTCCTACGAGCAGTACTTC; CDR3: CASSLGGQREASYEQYF
D: TRBD2; V: TRBV5-1; size: NA; J: TRBJ2-7; length: 16; DNA: TGCGCCAGCAGCCGGGACGGGCTAGCGGGAGGTTACGAGCAGTACTTC; CDR3: CASSRDGLAGGYEQYF
D: NA; V: TRBV19; size: NA; J: TRBJ2-6; length: 15; DNA: TGTGCCAGTAGTATAGCCAGGACTGGGGCCAACGTCCTGACTTTC; CDR3: CASSIARTGANVLTF
D: TRBD1; V: TRBV2; size: few; J: TRBJ2-5; length: 15; DNA: TGTGCCAGCAGGGGTGGAACAGGGGGCATGGAGACCCAGTACTTC; CDR3: CASRGGTGGMETQYF
D: TRBD1; V: TRBV30; size: NA; J: TRBJ1-5; length: 16; DNA: TGTGCCTGGAGTGCTTCACAGGGGTTCGGCAATCAGCCCCAGCATTTT; CDR3: CAWSASQGFGNQPQHF
D: TRBD2; V: TRBV7-9; size: NA; J: TRBJ2-7; length: 15; DNA: TGTGCCAGCAGCTCAGCGGGAGTCGGCCGCTACGAGCAGTACTTC; CDR3: CASSSAGVGRYEQYF
D: TRBD2; V: TRBV2; size: NA; J: TRBJ2-3; length: 15; DNA: TGTGCCAGCAGTTATAGCGGGCCTAGCACAGATACGCAGTATTTT; CDR3: CASSYSGPSTDTQYF
D: TRBD1; V: TRBV30; size: NA; J: TRBJ1-5; length: 13; DNA: TGTGCCTGGGGACAGGGTGGGGTTCAGCCCCAGCATTTT; CDR3: CAWGQGGVQPQHF
D: TRBD2; V: TRBV28; size: NA; J: TRBJ2-1; length: 14; DNA: TGTGCCAGCACTATTAGCGGGCGGGGGAATGAGCAGTTCTTC; CDR3: CASTISGRGNEQFF
D: TRBD2; V: TRBV9; size: NA; J: TRBJ2-1; length: 14; DNA: TGTGCCAGCACCGGGACTAGCGGGAACAATGAGCAGTTCTTC; CDR3: CASTGTSGNNEQFF
D: TRBD1; V: TRBV18; size: NA; J: TRBJ2-6; length: 17; DNA: TGTGCCAGCTCACCCGGGACAGGGGGCAATGGGGCCAACGTCCTGACTTTC; CDR3: CASSPGTGGNGANVLTF
D: TRBD2; V: TRBV6-5; size: once; J: TRBJ2-1; length: 15; DNA: TGTGCCAGCAGGGACGGGTTTAGCGGGAGGAATGAGCAGTTCTTC; CDR3: CASRDGFSGRNEQFF
D: TRBD1; V: TRBV6-4; size: NA; J: TRBJ2-3; length: 15; DNA: TGTGCCAGCAGTTTGACAGGGGGCGCCGCAGATACGCAGTATTTT; CDR3: CASSLTGGAADTQYF
D: TRBD2; V: TRBV6-5; size: NA; J: TRBJ2-7; length: 14; DNA: TGTGCCAGCAGTCAACTAGCGGGATACTACGAGCAGTACTTC; CDR3: CASSQLAGYYEQYF
D: NA; V: TRBV19; size: NA; J: TRBJ1-5; length: 12; DNA: TGTGCCAGTAGTATGCCCCCCTACCCCCAGCATTTT; CDR3: CASSMPPYPQHF
D: TRBD1; V: TRBV7-3; size: NA; J: TRBJ2-3; length: 15; DNA: TGTGCCAGCAGCCCCCGCAGGGGGTCGGCAGATACGCAGTATTTT; CDR3: CASSPRRGSADTQYF
D: NA; V: TRBV30; size: NA; J: TRBJ2-1; length: 15; DNA: TGTGCCTGGAGTGTATCCGGGACACCATACAATGAGCAGTTCTTC; CDR3: CAWSVSGTPYNEQFF
D: TRBD2; V: TRBV6-5; size: NA; J: TRBJ2-7; length: 13; DNA: TGTGCCAGCAGTTACGGGACTAGATCCGAGCAGTACTTC; CDR3: CASSYGTRSEQYF
D: TRBD1; V: TRBV6-5; size: NA; J: TRBJ2-7; length: 13; DNA: TGTGCCAGCAGTCGGGACAGGGGGAACGAGCAGTACTTC; CDR3: CASSRDRGNEQYF
D: TRBD1; V: TRBV10-2; size: NA; J: TRBJ1-1; length: 15; DNA: TGCGCCAGCAGTCCACGACAGGGACGACAGACTGAAGCTTTCTTT; CDR3: CASSPRQGRQTEAFF
D: NA; V: TRBV7-6; size: once; J: TRBJ1-3; length: 14; DNA: TGTGCCAGCAGCTCCCTCGGTTCTGGAAACACCATATATTTT; CDR3: CASSSLGSGNTIYF
D: TRBD1; V: TRBV19; size: NA; J: TRBJ1-5; length: 16; DNA: TGTGCCAGCTTAGAGGGGGCGGGGTCGGGGAATCAGCCCCAGCATTTT; CDR3: CASLEGAGSGNQPQHF
D: TRBD2; V: TRBV7-2; size: NA; J: TRBJ2-1; length: 16; DNA: TGTGCCAGCAGCTTAGTGGTGGGAGGGCCTTTAGGTGAGCAGTTCTTC; CDR3: CASSLVVGGPLGEQFF
D: TRBD1; V: TRBV6-5; size: NA; J: TRBJ1-1; length: 15; DNA: TGTGCCAGCAGTCGGGCACTCACAGGGGACACTGAAGCTTTCTTT; CDR3: CASSRALTGDTEAFF
D: TRBD2; V: TRBV5-4; size: few; J: TRBJ2-5; length: 17; DNA: TGTGCCAGCAGCCCTGGACTAGCGGGATGGGAAAGAGAGACCCAGTACTTC; CDR3: CASSPGLAGWERETQYF
D: TRBD2; V: TRBV27; size: NA; J: TRBJ2-3; length: 16; DNA: TGTGCCAGCAGTTCTTTAGCGGGAGGTGGCACAGATACGCAGTATTTT; CDR3: CASSSLAGGGTDTQYF
D: NA; V: TRBV9; size: NA; J: TRBJ1-3; length: 15; DNA: TGTGCCAGCAGCGCACCCGGTGTGAGTGGAAACACCATATATTTT; CDR3: CASSAPGVSGNTIYF
D: NA; V: TRBV30; size: NA; J: TRBJ2-3; length: 13; DNA: TGTGCCTGGAGTGCGGGTAGCACAGATACGCAGTATTTT; CDR3: CAWSAGSTDTQYF
D: NA; V: TRBV19; size: NA; J: TRBJ2-1; length: 16; DNA: TGTGCCAGTAGTCCCACACAGGGACCCTCATACAATGAGCAGTTCTTC; CDR3: CASSPTQGPSYNEQFF
D: NA; V: TRBV29-1; size: NA; J: TRBJ1-4; length: 14; DNA: TGCAGCGTTGAAGATCCGGCCAGGGTAGAAAAACTGTTTTTT; CDR3: CSVEDPARVEKLFF
D: NA; V: TRBV18; size: NA; J: TRBJ2-3; length: 15; DNA: TGTGCCAGCTCAGTCTTAGGGGATGGCACAGATACGCAGTATTTT; CDR3: CASSVLGDGTDTQYF
D: TRBD1; V: TRBV5-1; size: NA; J: TRBJ2-2; length: 15; DNA: TGCGCCAGCAGCTTGGCCGGGACAGACACCGGGGAGCTGTTTTTT; CDR3: CASSLAGTDTGELFF
D: TRBD2; V: TRBV5-1; size: few; J: TRBJ2-1; length: 15; DNA: TGCGCCAGCAGCTTGGAGGCTAGCGGTAGTAATGAGCAGTTCTTC; CDR3: CASSLEASGSNEQFF
D: TRBD1; V: TRBV9; size: NA; J: TRBJ2-1; length: 15; DNA: TGTGCCAGCAGCGTATGGGGGACAGACTACAATGAGCAGTTCTTC; CDR3: CASSVWGTDYNEQFF
D: NA; V: TRBV6-1; size: NA; J: TRBJ1-4; length: 12; DNA: TGTGCCAGCACTGCAACTAATGAAAAACTGTTTTTT; CDR3: CASTATNEKLFF
D: TRBD1; V: TRBV10-3; size: NA; J: TRBJ2-2; length: 14; DNA: TGTGCCAGCACAGGGGTAACGAACACCGGGGAGCTGTTTTTT; CDR3: CASTGVTNTGELFF
D: TRBD1; V: TRBV5-6; size: NA; J: TRBJ2-5; length: 14; DNA: TGTGCCAGCAGCTTGGGACAGGGGTCGAAGACCCAGTACTTC; CDR3: CASSLGQGSKTQYF
D: TRBD2; V: TRBV7-8; size: NA; J: TRBJ2-7; length: 16; DNA: TGTGCCAGCAGCTTGGAGGGGCTAGCGGCAACCTACGAGCAGTACTTC; CDR3: CASSLEGLAATYEQYF
D: NA; V: TRBV15; size: NA; J: TRBJ2-6; length: 15; DNA: TGTGCCACCAGCGAGGCGGTATCTGGGGCCAACGTCCTGACTTTC; CDR3: CATSEAVSGANVLTF
D: NA; V: TRBV6-5; size: NA; J: TRBJ2-1; length: 16; DNA: TGTGCCAGCAGCTACGGGGACGGGAGCTCCTACAATGAGCAGTTCTTC; CDR3: CASSYGDGSSYNEQFF
D: NA; V: TRBV19; size: NA; J: TRBJ1-1; length: 15; DNA: TGTGCCAGTAGTTCGTTGGGGGGGGCCGGCACTGAAGCTTTCTTT; CDR3: CASSSLGGAGTEAFF
D: NA; V: TRBV10-3; size: NA; J: TRBJ1-2; length: 12; DNA: TGTGCCATCAGTCCAGGCCACTATGGCTACACCTTC; CDR3: CAISPGHYGYTF
D: TRBD1; V: TRBV19; size: NA; J: TRBJ2-6; length: 17; DNA: TGTGCCAGTAGTATGCGACAGGGCACCTCTGGGGCCAACGTCCTGACTTTC; CDR3: CASSMRQGTSGANVLTF
D: NA; V: TRBV7-8; size: NA; J: TRBJ2-7; length: 16; DNA: TGTGCCAGCAGCCGAGCTGGAAGCGGGCGACAGAACGAGCAGTACTTC; CDR3: CASSRAGSGRQNEQYF
D: NA; V: TRBV30; size: NA; J: TRBJ1-2; length: 15; DNA: TGTGCCTGGAGTGTGTATGGCAGGGAAGACTATGGCTACACCTTC; CDR3: CAWSVYGREDYGYTF
D: NA; V: TRBV7-9; size: NA; J: TRBJ1-2; length: 15; DNA: TGTGCCAGCAGCTTAGTCGAGAATTATGCCTATGGCTACACCTTC; CDR3: CASSLVENYAYGYTF
D: TRBD1; V: TRBV5-1; size: few; J: TRBJ1-1; length: 18; DNA: TGCGCCAGCAGCTTAGGTCGAATGTGGGGCCAGGGGGAAACTGAAGCTTTCTTT; CDR3: CASSLGRMWGQGETEAFF
D: NA; V: TRBV6-4; size: NA; J: TRBJ2-7; length: 17; DNA: TGTGCCAGCAGTGACTTTGGACTACCAAGGCGCCTCTACGAGCAGTACTTC; CDR3: CASSDFGLPRRLYEQYF
D: NA; V: TRBV20-1; size: NA; J: TRBJ2-1; length: 10; DNA: TGCAGTGCTAGAGCGGATGAGCAGTTCTTC; CDR3: CSARADEQFF